Listed here are 25 T cell receptor beta chains from one sample, sequenced in a study of blood T cell repertoires in COVID-19. The method was immunoSEQ multiplex PCR; TCRdb's version includes in-frame clones alone and lacks a portion of them. The sample lists around 300,000 clones; 88% were seen once. The specimen was PBMCs or T cells enriched from blood (not recorded which). Receptors were obtained from a woman in her 30s who had recovered from COVID-19.

The rearrangement uses TRBV14 and TRBJ1-6; no reliable D call. V was clipped by 1 base and J by 12 bases, with 4 bases between them. This CDR3 region has 11 residues. The germline gives CDR1 SGHDN, CDR2 FVKESK. CDR3: CASSQGVPLHF. As DNA, the CDR3 is TGTGCCAGCAGCCAAGGAGTACCCCTCCACTTT.

The table lists this clone with a few counts. The gene calls are TRBV5-1 and TRBJ2-1; 11 bases are a match to TRBD2. The CDR3 covers 16 residues. From germline, CDR1 is SGHRS and CDR2 YFSETQ. V trimming: 0 bases; J trimming: 8 bases; junction bases outside the gene matches: 7. CDR3 residues: CASSLGSSGGMDEQFF. Written as DNA, the CDR3 is TGCGCCAGCAGCTTGGGGTCTAGCGGGGGGATGGATGAGCAGTTCTTC. Supplemented by reference TRBV5-1 and TRBJ2-1, the full variable domain reads KAGVTQTPRYLIKTRGQQVTLSCSPISGHRSVSWYQQTPGQGLQFLFEYFSETQRNKGNFPGRFSGRQFSNSRSEMNVSTLELGDSALYLCASSLGSSGGMDEQFFGPGTRLTVL.

The rearrangement links TRBV7-2 to TRBJ2-1; 9 bases are shared with TRBD2. CDR3 length equals 15 residues. The V segment lost 7 bases and the J segment 7 bases; nucleotides outside the gene matches: 11. CDR1 and CDR2 from the germline V gene are SGHTA and FQGNSA. CDR3 protein: CASTFSGGKVNEQFF. The CDR3 DNA is TGTGCCAGCACCTTTAGCGGGGGAAAGGTGAATGAGCAGTTCTTC.

The table lists this clone with a count of one. The V and J genes are TRBV9 and TRBJ2-3, with D possibly matching TRBD1 (5 bases). This CDR3 spans 15 amino acids. CDR1 SGDLS and CDR2 YYNGEE come from the germline V gene. Trimming took off 0 bases at V and 0 bases at J, with 8 bases between the two ends. The CDR3: CASSVEQASTDTQYF. The CDR3 DNA is TGTGCCAGCAGCGTAGAACAGGCGAGCACAGATACGCAGTATTTT.

The CDR3 bases are TGTGCCACCAAAAAGTGGGACAGGGCGAACACTGAAGCTTTCTTT. Residues: CATKKWDRANTEAFF. The chain uses TRBV24-1 and TRBJ1-1, with 9 bases matching TRBD1. CDR3 size: 15 residues. V lost 8 bases, J lost 1 base, and 7 bases stayed unmatched. The germline CDR1 and CDR2 sequences are KGHDR and SFDVKD.

The V call is TRBV27, the J call TRBJ2-2; weak D call: TRBD1 (5 bases). V gave up 7 bases and J gave up 0 bases, with 12 bases separating them. The CDR3 runs to 15 residues. Germline-derived CDR1 and CDR2 are MNHEY and SMNVEV (reference sequence). CDR3 DNA: TGTGCCAGCACAGTCAGGGCCTCGAACACCGGGGAGCTGTTTTTT. This encodes CASTVRASNTGELFF.

The chain recombines TRBV10-3 with TRBJ2-1, with 14 bases that match TRBD2. The germline gives CDR1 ENHRY, CDR2 SYGVKD. V lost 6 bases, J lost 10 bases, and 5 bases stayed unmatched. The CDR3 has 14 amino acids. Here the CDR3 DNA reads TGTGCCATCAGGCGGGGACTAGCGGGAGTAGAGCAGTTCTTC. Translation: CAIRRGLAGVEQFF.

This chain connects TRBV10-3 to TRBJ1-1; D remains ambiguous. Trimming took off 5 bases at V and 6 bases at J, with 22 bases between the two ends. CDR3 length equals 16 residues. Germline CDR1 is ENHRY and CDR2 is SYGVKD. The CDR3 loop reads CAISRAFQDLLPEAFF. The CDR3 DNA reads as TGTGCCATCAGTCGCGCGTTTCAGGATTTACTGCCTGAAGCTTTCTTT.

V and J are TRBV7-8 and TRBJ1-1; D is undetermined. Trimming removed 2 bases from V and 6 bases from J, with 7 bases in between. Per germline, CDR1 SGHVS and CDR2 FQNEAQ. This CDR3 has 12 amino acids. The CDR3 DNA sequence: TGTGCCAGCAGCTTATTTTCGGCTGAAGCTTTCTTT. This encodes CASSLFSAEAFF.

The chain recombines TRBV27 with TRBJ1-1; D not resolved. V lost 3 bases to trimming and J lost 2 bases, with 7 bases between them. Germline CDR1 MNHEY, CDR2 SMNVEV (reference sequence). This CDR3 contains 13 residues. DNA for the CDR3: TGTGCCAGCAGTTTTATGAGTAACACTGAAGCTTTCTTT. It translates to CASSFMSNTEAFF.

V and J are TRBV7-6 and TRBJ2-3, with D possibly TRBD1 on 6 matching bases. Germline V lookup: CDR1 SGHVS, CDR2 FNYEAQ. Trimming took 5 bases from V and 1 from J, leaving 13 bases between them. The CDR3 totals 15 residues. The CDR3 spells CASSLQGFGTDTQYF. The CDR3 DNA reads as TGTGCCAGCAGCCTACAGGGATTCGGCACAGATACGCAGTATTTT.

The chain is built from TRBV28 and TRBJ1-1; D is ambiguous. V lost 6 bases and J 5 bases, leaving 10 bases between the germline ends. CDR1 and CDR2 from the germline V gene are MDHEN and SYDVKM. The CDR3 loop spans 12 amino acids. As DNA, the CDR3 is TGTGCCAGCAGCCACCCGGGGACTGAAGCTTTCTTT. Translation: CASSHPGTEAFF.

The rearrangement uses TRBV9 and TRBJ1-6; no reliable D call. Germline-derived CDR1 and CDR2 are SGDLS and YYNGEE. V lost 4 bases and J 5 bases, leaving 10 bases between the germline ends. This CDR3 contains 14 residues. CDR3 amino acids: CASSRDRNNSPLHF. CDR3 coding DNA: TGTGCCAGCAGCCGAGATCGTAATAATTCACCCCTCCACTTT.

A single count supports this clone. The rearrangement uses TRBV10-2 and TRBJ1-2, with TRBD1 as a possible D gene (6 bases). V lost 6 bases and J 1 base, leaving 9 bases between the germline ends. The CDR3 length is 13 residues. Per the germline V gene, CDR1 is WSHSY and CDR2 is SAAADI. The CDR3, as DNA: TGCGCCAGCAGCGGGGACATTAACTATGGCTACACCTTC. It specifies CASSGDINYGYTF.

CDR3 loop: CASSTPGLAQETQYF. The CDR3 DNA is TGTGCCAGCAGTACACCGGGACTAGCGCAAGAGACCCAGTACTTC. The chain combines TRBV28 with TRBJ2-5, with 10 positions matching TRBD2. Trimming removed 5 bases from V and 2 bases from J; junction bases left unmatched: 5. Germline CDR1 and CDR2: MDHEN and SYDVKM. The CDR3 runs 15 residues.

This clone was counted once. J is TRBJ1-2 and V is TRBV19; possible D gene TRBD1, 5 bases. V shed 3 bases and J shed 7 bases, with 12 bases lying between them. The germline V gene has CDR1 LNHDA and CDR2 SQIVND (reference sequence). There are 13 residues in the CDR3. The DNA of the CDR3 is TGTGCCAGTAGTATGGGCAGGGCCCGTGGCTACACCTTC. Protein: CASSMGRARGYTF.

The chain uses TRBV5-1 and TRBJ2-4; perhaps TRBD1 as D (6 bases). Germline CDR1 reads SGHRS; CDR2 reads YFSETQ. This CDR3 has 19 residues. V dropped 0 bases and J dropped 0 bases, with 19 bases sitting between them. Written as DNA, the CDR3 is TGCGCCAGCAGCTTGGGAGCTGGACAGATTATTTTAGCCAAAAACATTCAGTACTTC. Amino acid sequence: CASSLGAGQIILAKNIQYF. Full variable domain (rest looked up from reference TRBV5-1 and TRBJ2-4): KAGVTQTPRYLIKTRGQQVTLSCSPISGHRSVSWYQQTPGQGLQFLFEYFSETQRNKGNFPGRFSGRQFSNSRSEMNVSTLELGDSALYLCASSLGAGQIILAKNIQYFGAGTRLSVL.

This chain connects TRBV5-4 to TRBJ1-2; TRBD1 matches at 11 bases. CDR1 and CDR2 from the germline V gene are SGHNT and YYREEE (reference sequence). Trimming at V came to 0 bases and at J to 6 bases, leaving 10 bases not matched to a gene. This CDR3 region has 17 residues. CDR3 sequence reads: CASSLEPQPDRGHGYTF. The CDR3 DNA is TGTGCCAGCAGCTTGGAACCCCAACCGGACAGGGGGCATGGCTACACCTTC.

The V gene is TRBV7-8, the J gene TRBJ2-7, with a weak D call TRBD1 (6 bases). Trimming removed 3 bases from V and 1 base from J, with 16 bases in between. The CDR3 has 16 residues. The germline V gene has CDR1 SGHVS and CDR2 FQNEAQ. The CDR3 protein is CASSLQQGFQSYEQYF. The CDR3 DNA follows: TGTGCCAGCAGCTTGCAACAGGGATTTCAGTCCTACGAGCAGTACTTC.

The chain employs TRBV5-1 and TRBJ2-3; D is unresolved. CDR1 and CDR2 from the germline V gene are SGHRS and YFSETQ. Trimming took off 1 base at V and 4 bases at J, with 10 bases between the two ends. The CDR3 spans 14 residues. The CDR3: CASSLLNEADTQYF. As DNA, the CDR3 is TGCGCCAGCAGCTTGCTGAATGAGGCAGATACGCAGTATTTT.

This clone occurred a few times. The chain joins TRBV28 to TRBJ1-1; no definite D call. Per germline, CDR1 MDHEN and CDR2 SYDVKM. The CDR3 length is 12 residues. The V end was cut by 2 bases, the J end by 4 bases, with 5 bases between. Here the CDR3 DNA reads TGTGCCAGCAGTTTACCTGTCACTGAAGCTTTCTTT. Amino acids: CASSLPVTEAFF.

This clone was observed many times. Other DNA sequences in this sample translate to the same CDR3. The chain uses TRBV4-3 and TRBJ1-1; D gene uncertain. From germline, CDR1 is LGHNA and CDR2 YSLEER. The V and J ends lost 0 bases and 1 base respectively, with 3 bases between them. The CDR3 runs 13 residues. CDR3: CASSQDRNTEAFF. Written as DNA, the CDR3 is TGCGCCAGCAGCCAAGATAGGAACACTGAAGCTTTCTTT.

The genes are TRBV28 and TRBJ2-7; maybe TRBD2 (5 bases). CDR3 size: 14 residues. Trimming stripped 6 bases from V and 6 bases from J, with 18 bases between. CDR1 MDHEN and CDR2 SYDVKM come from the germline V gene. The CDR3 sequence: CASSPLARVFEQYF. CDR3 nucleotide sequence: TGTGCCAGCAGCCCCCTAGCCCGAGTATTCGAGCAGTACTTC.

This clone was recorded a few times. The chain uses TRBV15 and TRBJ1-5; D not certain. Looked up from germline, CDR1 is LNHNV and CDR2 is YYDKDF (reference sequence). The CDR3 is made up of 15 amino acids. V shed 0 bases and J shed 7 bases, with 13 bases lying between them. The CDR3 DNA reads as TGTGCCACCAGCAGAGAGTCTCGGGGAAAGCAGCCCCAGCATTTT. Protein product: CATSRESRGKQPQHF.

V is TRBV12-3 or TRBV12-4 and J is TRBJ1-1; D may be TRBD1 (6 bases). V lost 6 bases and J lost 7, with 12 bases in between. This CDR3 region has 12 residues. CDR3 protein: CASRLKQGEAFF. The CDR3 DNA follows: TGTGCCAGCAGACTTAAACAGGGTGAAGCTTTCTTT.